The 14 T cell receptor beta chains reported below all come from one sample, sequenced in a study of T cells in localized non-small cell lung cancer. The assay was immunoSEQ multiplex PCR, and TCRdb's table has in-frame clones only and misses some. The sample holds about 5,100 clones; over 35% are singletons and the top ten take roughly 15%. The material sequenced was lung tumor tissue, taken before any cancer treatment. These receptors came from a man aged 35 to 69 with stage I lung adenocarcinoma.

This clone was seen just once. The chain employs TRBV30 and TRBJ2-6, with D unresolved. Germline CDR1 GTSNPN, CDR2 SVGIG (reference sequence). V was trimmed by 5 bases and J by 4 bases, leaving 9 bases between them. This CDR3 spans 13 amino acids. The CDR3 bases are TGTGCCTGGCGTAGTGACGGGGCCAACGTCCTGACTTTC. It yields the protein CAWRSDGANVLTF.

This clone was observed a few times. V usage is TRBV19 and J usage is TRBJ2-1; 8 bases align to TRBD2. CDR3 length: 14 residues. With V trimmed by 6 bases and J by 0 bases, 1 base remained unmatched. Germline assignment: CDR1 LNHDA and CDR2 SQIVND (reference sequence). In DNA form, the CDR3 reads TGTGCCAGTAGCGGGGGGGGCTCCTACAATGAGCAGTTCTTC. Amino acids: CASSGGGSYNEQFF.

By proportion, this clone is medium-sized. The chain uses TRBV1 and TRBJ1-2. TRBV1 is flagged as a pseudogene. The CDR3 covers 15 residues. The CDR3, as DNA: TGCGCCAGCAGCCAAGGGGCAATCGGGGCTACTGGCTACACCTTC. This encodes CASSQGAIGATGYTF.

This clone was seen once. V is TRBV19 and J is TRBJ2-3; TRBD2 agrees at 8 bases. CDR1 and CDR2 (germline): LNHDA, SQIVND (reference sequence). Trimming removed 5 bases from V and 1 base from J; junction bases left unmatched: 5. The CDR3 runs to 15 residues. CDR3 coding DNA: TGTGCCAGTAGTTTCGGGAGGGTCGGCACAGATACGCAGTATTTT. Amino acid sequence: CASSFGRVGTDTQYF.

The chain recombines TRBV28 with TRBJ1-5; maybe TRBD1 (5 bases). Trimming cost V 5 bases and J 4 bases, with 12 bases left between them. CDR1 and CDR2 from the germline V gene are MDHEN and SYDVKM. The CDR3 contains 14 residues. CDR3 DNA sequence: TGTGCCAGCAGTCGGTCTAACAGGAATCAGCCCCAGCATTTT. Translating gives CASSRSNRNQPQHF.

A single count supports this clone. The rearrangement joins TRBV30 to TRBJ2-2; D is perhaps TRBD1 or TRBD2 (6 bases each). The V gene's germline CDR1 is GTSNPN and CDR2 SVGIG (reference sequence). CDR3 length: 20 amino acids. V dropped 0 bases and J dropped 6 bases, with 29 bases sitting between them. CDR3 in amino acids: CAWSVVYFGLSGTNAGELFF. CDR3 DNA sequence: TGTGCCTGGAGTGTAGTGTATTTCGGACTATCAGGGACAAACGCCGGGGAGCTGTTTTTT.

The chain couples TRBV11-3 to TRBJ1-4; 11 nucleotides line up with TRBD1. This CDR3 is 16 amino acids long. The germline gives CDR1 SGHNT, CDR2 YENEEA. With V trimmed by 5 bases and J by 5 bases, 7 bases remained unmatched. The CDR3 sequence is CASSNGTGGRNEKLFF. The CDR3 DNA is TGTGCCAGCAGCAATGGGACAGGGGGGAGGAATGAAAAACTGTTTTTT.

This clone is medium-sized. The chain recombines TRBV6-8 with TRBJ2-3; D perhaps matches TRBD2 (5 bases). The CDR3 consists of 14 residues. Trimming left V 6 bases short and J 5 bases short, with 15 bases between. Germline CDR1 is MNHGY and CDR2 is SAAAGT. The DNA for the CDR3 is TGTGCCAGCAGCCTCGGACTGGCCGGAGATACGCAGTATTTT. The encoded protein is CASSLGLAGDTQYF.

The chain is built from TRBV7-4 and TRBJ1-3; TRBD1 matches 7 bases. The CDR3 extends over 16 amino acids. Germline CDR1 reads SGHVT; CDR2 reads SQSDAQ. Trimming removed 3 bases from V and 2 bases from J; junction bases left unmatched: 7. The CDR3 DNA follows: TGTGCCAGCAGCTTGGAGAGGGGGCAGGCTGGAAACACCATATATTTT. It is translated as CASSLERGQAGNTIYF. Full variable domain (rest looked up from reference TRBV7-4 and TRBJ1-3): GAGVSQSPRYKVAKRGRDVALRCDSISGHVTLYWYRQTLGQGSEVLTYSQSDAQRDKSGRPSGRFSAERPERSVSTLKIQRTEQGDSAVYLCASSLERGQAGNTIYFGEGSWLTVV.

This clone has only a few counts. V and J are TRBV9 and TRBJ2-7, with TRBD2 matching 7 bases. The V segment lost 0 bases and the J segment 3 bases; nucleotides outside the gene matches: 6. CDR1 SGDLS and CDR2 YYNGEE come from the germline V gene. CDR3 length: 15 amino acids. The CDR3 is CASSVDPAGNYEQYF. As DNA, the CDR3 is TGTGCCAGCAGCGTAGATCCAGCGGGGAACTACGAGCAGTACTTC.

The CDR3 sequence: CASSSSFENTGELFF. In DNA form, the CDR3 reads TGTGCCAGCAGCTCGTCTTTCGAGAACACCGGGGAGCTGTTTTTT. The chain uses TRBV11-3 and TRBJ2-2, with D unclear. Germline V lookup: CDR1 SGHNT, CDR2 YENEEA. V lost 4 bases, J lost 1 base, and 10 bases lay in between. The CDR3 consists of 15 residues.

The CDR3 loop is CASSLGKGQRNEKLFF. In DNA form, the CDR3 reads TGTGCCAGCAGCCTGGGTAAAGGACAGCGTAATGAAAAACTGTTTTTT. The V and J genes are TRBV7-5 and TRBJ1-4; no check of the table's D call, TRBD1, against the DNA was made. TRBV7-5 is tagged as a pseudogene. The CDR3 is 16 amino acids.

CDR3 sequence: CASSTGNTEAFF. The DNA of the CDR3 is TGTGCCAGTAGTACAGGGAACACTGAAGCTTTCTTT. The chain uses TRBV19 and TRBJ1-1; no definite D call. Germline-derived CDR1 and CDR2 are LNHDA and SQIVND (reference sequence). V lost 4 bases, J lost 1 base, and 4 bases lay in between. This CDR3 has 12 amino acids.

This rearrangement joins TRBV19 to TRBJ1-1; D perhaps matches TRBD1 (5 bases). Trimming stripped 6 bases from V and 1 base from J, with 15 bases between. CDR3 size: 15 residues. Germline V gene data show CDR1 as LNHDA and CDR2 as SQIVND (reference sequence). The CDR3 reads CASREQGAGNTEAFF. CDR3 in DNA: TGTGCCAGTAGGGAACAAGGGGCAGGGAACACTGAAGCTTTCTTT.